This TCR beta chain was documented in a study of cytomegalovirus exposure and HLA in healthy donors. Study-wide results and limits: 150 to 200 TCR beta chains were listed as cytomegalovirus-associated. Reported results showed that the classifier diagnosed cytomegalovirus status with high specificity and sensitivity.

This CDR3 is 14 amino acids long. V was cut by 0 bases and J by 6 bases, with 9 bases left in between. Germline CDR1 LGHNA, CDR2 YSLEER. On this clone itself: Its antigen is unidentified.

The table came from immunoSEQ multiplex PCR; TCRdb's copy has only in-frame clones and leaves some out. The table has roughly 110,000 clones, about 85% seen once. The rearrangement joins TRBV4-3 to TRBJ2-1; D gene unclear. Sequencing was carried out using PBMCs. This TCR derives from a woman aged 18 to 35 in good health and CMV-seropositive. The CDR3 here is CASSQDQAPNEQFF. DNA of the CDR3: TGCGCCAGCAGCCAAGATCAGGCACCCAATGAGCAGTTCTTC.